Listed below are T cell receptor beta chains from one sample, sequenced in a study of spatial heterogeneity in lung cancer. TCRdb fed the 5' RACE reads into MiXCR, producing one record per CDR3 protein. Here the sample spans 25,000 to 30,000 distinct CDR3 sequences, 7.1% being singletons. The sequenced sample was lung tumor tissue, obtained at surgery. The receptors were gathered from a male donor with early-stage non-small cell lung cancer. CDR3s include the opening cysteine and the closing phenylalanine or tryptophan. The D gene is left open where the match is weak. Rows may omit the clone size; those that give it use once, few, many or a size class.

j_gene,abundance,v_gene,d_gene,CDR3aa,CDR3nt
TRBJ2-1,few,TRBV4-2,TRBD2,CASSQAQAGGIFNEQFF,TGTGCCAGCAGCCAGGCCCAAGCGGGGGGAATCTTCAATGAGCAGTTCTTC
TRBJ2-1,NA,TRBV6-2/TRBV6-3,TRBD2,CASSPAPERTRQFF,TGTGCCAGCAGCCCGGCTCCTGAGAGGACTAGGCAGTTCTTC
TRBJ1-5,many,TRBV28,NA,CASSPPTGQNQPQHF,TGTGCCAGCAGTCCCCCAACGGGCCAGAATCAGCCCCAGCATTTT
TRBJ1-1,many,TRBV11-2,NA,CASSFGGPTEAFF,TGTGCCAGCAGCTTTGGGGGGCCGACTGAAGCTTTCTTT
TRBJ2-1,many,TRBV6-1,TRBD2,CASSLLAGPYNEQFF,TGTGCCAGCAGTCTTTTAGCGGGGCCGTACAATGAGCAGTTCTTC
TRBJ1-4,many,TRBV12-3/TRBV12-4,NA,CASSPSAEEKLFF,TGTGCCAGCAGTCCTAGCGCAGAAGAAAAACTGTTTTTT
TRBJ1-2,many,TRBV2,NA,CASSWDGYTF,TGTGCCAGCAGTTGGGATGGCTACACCTTC
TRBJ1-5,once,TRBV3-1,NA,CASSQVQTHQPQHF,TGTGCCAGCAGCCAAGTTCAGACACATCAGCCCCAGCATTTT
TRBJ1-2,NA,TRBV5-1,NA,CASSFDGQSRLGYGYTF,TGCGCCAGCAGCTTCGATGGACAGTCGCGTCTCGGCTATGGCTACACCTTC
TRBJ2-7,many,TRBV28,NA,CASSLRVFYEQYF,TGTGCCAGCAGTTTACGGGTTTTCTACGAGCAGTACTTC
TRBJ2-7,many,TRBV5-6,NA,CASSLEPSSYEQYF,TGTGCCAGCAGCCTGGAGCCCAGCTCCTACGAGCAGTACTTC
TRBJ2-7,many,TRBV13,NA,CASSSREEGSYEQYF,TGTGCCAGCAGCTCCCGAGAGGAGGGCTCCTACGAGCAGTACTTC
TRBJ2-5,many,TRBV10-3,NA,CAISESYYAQETQYF,TGTGCCATCAGTGAGTCGTATTACGCCCAAGAGACCCAGTACTTC
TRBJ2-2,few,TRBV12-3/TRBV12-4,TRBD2,CASRSFGTSGNLNTGELFF,TGTGCCAGCAGGTCCTTCGGGACTAGCGGGAATTTGAACACCGGGGAGCTGTTTTTT
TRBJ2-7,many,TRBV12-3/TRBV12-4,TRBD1,CASSWGQGRYEQYF,TGTGCCAGCAGCTGGGGACAGGGTCGCTACGAGCAGTACTTC
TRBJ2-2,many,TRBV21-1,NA,CASSNRGGDPKPGELFF,TGTGCCAGCAGCAATCGAGGTGGGGACCCTAAACCCGGGGAGCTGTTTTTT
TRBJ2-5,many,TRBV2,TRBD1,CASSQGAYEETQYF,TGTGCCAGCAGTCAGGGGGCGTATGAAGAGACCCAGTACTTC
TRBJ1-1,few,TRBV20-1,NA,CSARGATEAFF,TGCAGTGCTAGAGGGGCCACTGAAGCTTTCTTT
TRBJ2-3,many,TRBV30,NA,CAWSPTGPASTDTQYF,TGTGCCTGGAGTCCCACGGGCCCGGCTAGCACAGATACGCAGTATTTT
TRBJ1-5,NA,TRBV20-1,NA,CSARDRRVGYSNQPQHF,TGCAGTGCTAGAGATCGAAGGGTCGGCTATAGCAATCAGCCCCAGCATTTT
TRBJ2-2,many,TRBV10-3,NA,CAIRTPYGTGELFF,TGTGCCATCAGAACACCTTACGGCACCGGGGAGCTGTTTTTT
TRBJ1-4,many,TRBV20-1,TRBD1,CSATTGGYEKLFF,TGCAGTGCTACGACAGGGGGTTATGAAAAACTGTTTTTT
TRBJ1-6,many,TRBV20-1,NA,CSALVGQGDSPLHF,TGCAGTGCCCTGGTGGGGCAGGGCGATTCACCCCTCCACTTT
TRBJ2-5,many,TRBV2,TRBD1,CASRPDRVGQETQYF,TGTGCCAGCAGGCCGGACAGGGTCGGCCAAGAGACCCAGTACTTC
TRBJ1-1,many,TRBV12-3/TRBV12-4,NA,CASSPGTEAFF,TGTGCCAGCAGTCCAGGTACTGAAGCTTTCTTT
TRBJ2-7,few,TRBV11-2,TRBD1,CASSPTTGDEQYF,TGTGCCAGCAGCCCTACGACAGGGGACGAGCAGTACTTC
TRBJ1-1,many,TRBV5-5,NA,CASSSMGSGDTEAFF,TGTGCCAGCAGCTCGATGGGCTCAGGGGACACTGAAGCTTTCTTT
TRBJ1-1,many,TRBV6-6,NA,CASSYRGGTEAFF,TGTGCCAGCAGTTACAGAGGGGGCACTGAAGCTTTCTTT
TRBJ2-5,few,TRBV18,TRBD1,CASSPTGVETQYF,TGTGCCAGCTCACCAACAGGGGTTGAGACCCAGTACTTC
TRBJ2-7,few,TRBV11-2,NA,CASSGDGKRYEQYF,TGTGCCAGCAGCGGGGACGGGAAGAGGTACGAGCAGTACTTC
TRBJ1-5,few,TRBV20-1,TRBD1,CSARDRSRGNQSQHF,TGCAGTGCTAGAGATCGTTCCAGGGGGAATCAGTCCCAGCATTTT
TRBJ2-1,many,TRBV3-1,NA,CASSQSTTEQFF,TGTGCCAGCAGCCAATCGACTACTGAGCAGTTCTTC
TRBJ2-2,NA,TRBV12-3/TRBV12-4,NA,CASSTRDTGELFF,TGTGCCAGCAGTACCCGGGACACCGGGGAGCTGTTTTTT
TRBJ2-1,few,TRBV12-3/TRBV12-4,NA,CASSLRQANEQFF,TGTGCCAGCAGTTTAAGACAGGCCAACGAGCAGTTCTTC
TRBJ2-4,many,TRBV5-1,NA,CASSLGTEKNIQYF,TGCGCCAGCAGCTTGGGGACGGAAAAAAACATTCAGTACTTC
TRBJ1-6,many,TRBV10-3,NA,CATRAWSYNSPLHF,TGTGCCACTCGGGCTTGGTCCTATAATTCACCCCTCCACTTT
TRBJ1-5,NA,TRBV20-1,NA,CSAHRGQHSYSNQPQHF,TGCAGTGCTCACCGAGGACAGCATAGTTATAGCAATCAGCCCCAGCATTTT
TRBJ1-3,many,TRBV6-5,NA,CASSFLGGAGNTIYF,TGTGCCAGCAGCTTCTTGGGGGGGGCTGGAAACACCATATATTTT
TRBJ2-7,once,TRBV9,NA,CASSVGPLRGPYEQYF,TGTGCCAGCAGCGTAGGGCCTCTTAGGGGTCCCTACGAGCAGTACTTC
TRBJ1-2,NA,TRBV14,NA,CASSQIRGAAGYTF,TGTGCCAGCAGCCAAATACGGGGGGCGGCTGGCTACACCTTC
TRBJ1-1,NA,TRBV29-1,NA,CSIPRGGLNTEAFF,TGCAGCATTCCCCGGGGGGGCCTGAACACTGAAGCTTTCTTT